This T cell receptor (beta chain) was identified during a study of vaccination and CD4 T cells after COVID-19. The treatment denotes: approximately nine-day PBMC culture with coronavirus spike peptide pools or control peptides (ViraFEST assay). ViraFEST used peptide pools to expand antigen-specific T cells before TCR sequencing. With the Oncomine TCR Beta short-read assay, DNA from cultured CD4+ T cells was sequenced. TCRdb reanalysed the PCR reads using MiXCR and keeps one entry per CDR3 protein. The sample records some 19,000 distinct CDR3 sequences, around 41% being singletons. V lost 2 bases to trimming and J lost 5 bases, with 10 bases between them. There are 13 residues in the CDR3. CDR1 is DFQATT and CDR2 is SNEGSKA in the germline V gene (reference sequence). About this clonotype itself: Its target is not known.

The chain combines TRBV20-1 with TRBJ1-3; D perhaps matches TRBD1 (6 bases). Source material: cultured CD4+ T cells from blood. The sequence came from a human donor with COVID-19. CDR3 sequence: CSARFQGRNTIYF. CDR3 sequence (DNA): TGCAGTGCTAGATTCCAGGGGCGAAACACCATATATTTT.